This entry lists 17 T cell receptor beta chains sequenced from one sample in a study of cytomegalovirus exposure and HLA in healthy donors. PCR used 60 Vbeta primers and 13 Jbeta primers. The table came from immunoSEQ multiplex PCR; TCRdb's copy has only in-frame clones and leaves some out. The data show about 83,000 clones, and the top ten clones hold less than 5%. Sequenced: PBMCs. These receptors originate from a young man in good health and CMV-seropositive.

The genes are TRBV27 and TRBJ1-5, with a possible D match to TRBD1 (6 bases). The length of the CDR3 is 14 residues. CDR1 is MNHEY and CDR2 is SMNVEV in the germline V gene (reference sequence). With 2 bases removed from V and 2 bases from J, the gap between germline ends came to 7 bases. The CDR3 here is CASSLNRGNQPQHF. The DNA for the CDR3 is TGTGCCAGCAGTTTAAACAGGGGCAATCAGCCCCAGCATTTT.

V gene TRBV29-1 combines with J gene TRBJ2-3; 9 bases are shared with TRBD1. Germline CDR1 is SQVTM and CDR2 is ANQGSEA. This CDR3 is built from 15 residues. With 2 bases clipped from V and 6 bases from J, the junction kept 9 bases outside the gene matches. The CDR3, as DNA: TGCAGCGTTGAAAGGGTCGGGGGACAGGGTGATACGCAGTATTTT. Translation: CSVERVGGQGDTQYF.

This clone is medium-sized by frequency. V and J are TRBV7-9 and TRBJ1-1, with TRBD1 as a possible D gene (5 bases). The CDR3 is 17 residues long. Germline V gene lookup returns CDR1 SEHNR and CDR2 FQNEAQ (reference sequence). Trimming took 5 bases from V and 2 from J, leaving 21 bases between them. The CDR3 loop is CASSNRTRAGLNTEAFF. The DNA for the CDR3 is TGTGCCAGCAGCAATCGGACAAGGGCAGGGTTAAACACTGAAGCTTTCTTT.

The chain joins TRBV5-6 to TRBJ2-3; D not resolved. The CDR3 length is 15 residues. V was cut by 4 bases and J by 2 bases, with 14 bases left in between. CDR1 is SGHDT and CDR2 is YYEEEE in the germline V gene. CDR3 DNA sequence: TGTGCCAGCAGCGTTGTAGTTCTTGCCACAGATACGCAGTATTTT. The encoded protein is CASSVVVLATDTQYF.

The chain links TRBV30 to TRBJ2-5; 14 positions match TRBD2. The V segment lost 3 bases and the J segment 1 base; nucleotides outside the gene matches: 4. The CDR3 has 16 residues. The germline CDR1 and CDR2 sequences are GTSNPN and SVGIG (reference sequence). This chain's CDR3 is CAWRHGTSGGQETQYF. CDR3 DNA sequence: TGTGCCTGGAGACACGGGACTAGCGGGGGCCAAGAGACCCAGTACTTC.

The V gene is TRBV10-3, the J gene TRBJ2-2; D is perhaps TRBD1 (6 bases). The CDR3 consists of 18 residues. Trimming took 2 bases from V and 2 from J, leaving 18 bases between them. The germline V gene has CDR1 ENHRY and CDR2 SYGVKD. CDR3 DNA: TGTGCCATCAGTGAGCGTATCAACAGGGAAAGAAACACCGGGGAGCTGTTTTTT. Translation: CAISERINRERNTGELFF.

V is TRBV5-1 and J is TRBJ2-5; 10 positions agree with TRBD2. The V and J ends lost 2 bases and 2 bases, in that order; junction bases with no gene match: 9. Germline loops: CDR1 SGHRS, CDR2 YFSETQ. The CDR3 runs to 17 residues. CDR3 coding DNA: TGCGCCAGCAGCTTAACCTTTAGCGGGAGGACACAAGAGACCCAGTACTTC. This translates into CASSLTFSGRTQETQYF.

The CDR3 reads CASSSDSYSGNTIYF. CDR3 bases: TGCGCCAGCAGCTCCGACAGTTACTCTGGAAACACCATATATTTT. V is TRBV5-1 and J is TRBJ1-3; D may be TRBD1 (5 bases). Germline loops: CDR1 SGHRS, CDR2 YFSETQ. The length of the CDR3 is 15 residues. The V end lost 3 bases, the J end lost 0 bases, and 10 bases lay between the germline ends.

The V and J genes are TRBV10-2 and TRBJ1-4; tentatively, D is TRBD1 (5 bases). The CDR3 sequence is 12 residues long. The germline CDR1 and CDR2 sequences are WSHSY and SAAADI. Trimming shortened V by 8 bases and J by 14 bases, and 18 bases separated the two germline ends. Here the CDR3 DNA reads TGCGCCAGCTACGGGGGAGAGGGTCCGCTGTTTTTT. As protein: CASYGGEGPLFF.

Written as DNA, the CDR3 is TGTGCCAGCAGCTGGATGACAGGGCGAGCTAATGAAAAACTGTTTTTT. The encoded protein is CASSWMTGRANEKLFF. This rearrangement joins TRBV7-9 to TRBJ1-4, with 7 bases aligning to TRBD1. Losses at the gene ends were 4 bases for V and 3 bases for J; bases not matched to a gene: 8. Germline V CDR1 and CDR2: SEHNR, FQNEAQ (reference sequence). The CDR3 length is 16 residues.

The chain has TRBV2 and TRBJ1-1, with a possible D match to TRBD1 (6 bases). Looked up from germline, CDR1 is SNHLY and CDR2 is FYNNEI. The CDR3 spans 14 residues. Trimming removed 1 base from V and 4 bases from J, with 10 bases in between. CDR3 sequence reads: CASSEDARGTEAFF. CDR3 coding DNA: TGTGCCAGCAGTGAAGACGCCAGGGGCACTGAAGCTTTCTTT.

The chain couples TRBV15 to TRBJ2-5; 7 bases are a match to TRBD2. CDR1 is LNHNV and CDR2 is YYDKDF in the germline V gene (reference sequence). The CDR3 has 15 residues. The trim removed 8 bases at V and 0 bases at J, leaving 9 bases unmatched. CDR3 in amino acids: CATAVSSGYQETQYF. CDR3 in DNA: TGTGCCACCGCTGTTAGTAGCGGGTACCAAGAGACCCAGTACTTC.

The chain recombines TRBV7-2 with TRBJ1-1; possibly TRBD1 for D (6 bases). This CDR3 is 14 amino acids long. From germline, CDR1 is SGHTA and CDR2 FQGNSA. V lost 5 bases and J 4 bases, leaving 14 bases between the germline ends. The CDR3 bases are TGTGCCAGCAGCCGACGGGGAGGGGGCACTGAAGCTTTCTTT. Its translation: CASSRRGGGTEAFF.

The V gene is TRBV2, the J gene TRBJ2-3; TRBD2 matches 7 bases. Trimming took 7 bases from V and 6 from J; bases not matched to a gene: 7. Per germline, CDR1 SNHLY and CDR2 FYNNEI. CDR3 size: 13 residues. The CDR3 region has the DNA TGTGCCAGCAACCCAAGGGAGGGGGATACGCAGTATTTT. This encodes CASNPREGDTQYF. The full variable domain, in which reference TRBV2 and TRBJ2-3 provide the parts outside the CDR3, is EPEVTQTPSHQVTQMGQEVILRCVPISNHLYFYWYRQILGQKVEFLVSFYNNEISEKSEIFDDQFSVERPDGSNFTLKIRSTKLEDSAMYFCASNPREGDTQYFGPGTRLTVL.

The chain links TRBV10-2 to TRBJ1-1; the match to TRBD1 covers 10 bases. CDR3 length: 14 residues. V lost 8 bases and J lost 5; bases outside the gene matches: 8. Germline CDR1 WSHSY, CDR2 SAAADI. CDR3: CASDPGQGPTEAFF. The CDR3 DNA sequence: TGCGCCAGCGACCCGGGACAGGGGCCTACTGAAGCTTTCTTT.

The chain carries TRBV7-3 and TRBJ2-7; D uncertain. Germline V gene lookup returns CDR1 SGHTA and CDR2 FQGTGA. The CDR3 extends over 13 amino acids. V lost 1 base and J 6 bases, leaving 10 bases between the germline ends. The CDR3, as DNA: TGTGCCAGCAGCTTAAGAGATACAGCCGAGCAGTACTTC. Protein sequence: CASSLRDTAEQYF.

The J gene is TRBJ2-5, the V gene TRBV7-9; D possibly corresponds to TRBD1 (6 bases). CDR3 length equals 14 residues. CDR1 and CDR2 from the germline V gene are SEHNR and FQNEAQ (reference sequence). The ends were cut back, 6 bases at V and 1 base at J, with 12 bases in the middle. CDR3 bases: TGTGCCAGCAGTTTTCAACAGGGCCAAGAGACCCAGTACTTC. Translating it yields CASSFQQGQETQYF.